The clone carrying this TCR beta chain is a singleton in its sample. Its specificity is unknown. A read error may be the cause here, since a much bigger clone is one base away. Germline assignment: CDR1 ENHRY and CDR2 SYGVKD. The CDR3 is made up of 13 amino acids. The V and J ends lost 3 bases and 5 bases respectively, with 8 bases between them. The sample comes from a study of T cell repertoires in cytomegalovirus infection. Findings of the study overall: Accumulated public TCR beta family frequency recognized individuals carrying CMV together with the relevant HLA.

TCRdb re-analysed the reads in MiXCR, keeping a single row per CDR3 protein. The sample contains approximately 110,000 distinct CDR3 sequences, roughly a third of which appear only once. This sequence joins TRBV10-3 and TRBJ1-5; D is unresolved. This receptor was identified in a human donor in good health (CMV status not recorded). Some clones in this sample may be carry-over from other donors' samples. Sample: CD8+ T cells from cultured PBMCs, taken from culture after CMV antigen stimulation. The CDR3 coding sequence is TGTGCCATCAGTGATTCCCCGTATCAGCCCCAGCATTTT. Translating gives CAISDSPYQPQHF.